The clone carrying this T cell receptor (beta chain) was seen a few times. This entry comes from a study of patients and donors after allogeneic stem cell transplantation. CDR3 size: 15 residues. V lost 4 bases and J lost 11, with 21 bases in between. The germline CDR1 and CDR2 sequences are MNHEY and SMNVEV (reference sequence). TCRdb recomputed calls from the RT-PCR reads with MiXCR, one row per CDR3 protein. There are some 880,000 distinct CDR3 sequences in the sample; roughly 18% occur only once, and 5% to 7.5% lies in the top ten. The source is a human donor who was either an allogeneic HSCT recipient or a stem cell or donor lymphocyte infusion donor (not recorded which). It is not recorded whose cells these are; they may come from a transplant donor. Sequencing was done on a sample of blood, either unsorted or a sorted T cell fraction (not recorded which). The chain combines TRBV27 with TRBJ1-5; TRBD1 might be the D (6 bases). CDR3 DNA sequence: TGTGCCAGCAGTTCGGCAGGGGTAGGAATCAGGTCCCAGCATTTT. Encoded protein: CASSSAGVGIRSQHF.